This TCR beta chain stems from a study of T cell repertoires in cytomegalovirus infection. Each CDR3 protein gets one entry after TCRdb re-called the reads with MiXCR. The profile shows fewer than 1,000,000 distinct CDR3 sequences, around a third of them singletons. CDR3 size: 16 residues. Germline values: CDR1 LGHNA, CDR2 YSLEER. The V and J ends lost 3 bases and 5 bases, in that order; junction bases with no gene match: 9. This clonotype occurred a few times. The antigen is not known. The specimen was cultured CD8+ T cells from PBMCs, collected from culture after CMV antigen stimulation. This sequence originates from a human donor in good health (CMV status not recorded). Some clones in this sample may be carry-over from other donors' samples. The V gene is TRBV4-3, the J gene TRBJ2-1, with 8 bases that match TRBD1. The CDR3 DNA follows: TGCGCCAGCAGCCACTGGACAGGGATTGAAGACAATGAGCAGTTCTTC. Translating gives CASSHWTGIEDNEQFF.